The following is a TCR beta chain sequence with its context. Its antigen is undetermined. This entry is derived from a study of cytomegalovirus exposure and HLA in healthy donors. The CDR3 has 15 amino acids. CDR1 is GTSNPN and CDR2 is SVGIG in the germline V gene (reference sequence). V lost 3 bases, J lost 5 bases, and 8 bases stayed unmatched. Likely unrecorded immune exposures existed in these nominally healthy donors. The PCR had 60 Vbeta and 13 Jbeta primers. Clones were sequenced by immunoSEQ multiplex PCR, and TCRdb holds only the in-frame ones, with some missing. The sample lists fewer than 120,000 clones, about three quarters seen once, with 1.3% in the top ten. Findings and limits, study-wide: In a later analysis, TCR association rates varied by HLA locus: DRB1 most, HLA-C fewest. While the bulk of TCR sequences proved rare, some public TCRs turned up in many donors.

This sequence originates from a woman aged 30 to 39 in good health and CMV-seronegative. The chain joins TRBV30 to TRBJ2-2; TRBD1 matches 8 bases. Sequenced material: PBMCs. CDR3 sequence: CAWRPRDRPTGELFF. In DNA form, the CDR3 reads TGTGCCTGGAGGCCCCGGGACAGGCCAACCGGGGAGCTGTTTTTT.